This passage covers 18 T cell receptor beta chains from one sample sequenced in a study of control samples from healthy donors and cancer patients. TCRdb's copy holds only in-frame clones and misses some; the assay was immunoSEQ multiplex PCR. The table shows 77,000 or so clones, with roughly 91% occurring only once. The sample consisted of blood. The receptors here all came from a man aged 25 to 40 in good health.

This chain connects TRBV7-9 to TRBJ1-2; perhaps TRBD1 as D (5 bases). Deletions cut 0 bases from V and 4 bases from J, with 9 bases between. CDR1 is SEHNR and CDR2 is FQNEAQ in the germline V gene (reference sequence). CDR3 length equals 14 residues. Here the CDR3 DNA reads TGTGCCAGCAGCTTAGCCGGCGGGACCTATGGCTACACCTTC. It specifies CASSLAGGTYGYTF.

This clone was counted a single time. The J gene is TRBJ2-1, the V gene TRBV4-3, with TRBD1 matching 7 bases. The CDR3 length is 13 residues. The V gene's germline CDR1 is LGHNA and CDR2 YSLEER. The V segment lost 6 bases and the J segment 7 bases; nucleotides outside the gene matches: 6. This CDR3 reads CASSHLQGNEQFF. CDR3 nucleotides: TGCGCCAGCAGTCATTTACAGGGGAATGAGCAGTTCTTC.

J is TRBJ2-7 and V is TRBV11-2; 11 bases are a match to TRBD2. Germline V gene data show CDR1 as SGHAT and CDR2 as FQNNGV. The CDR3 runs to 14 residues. J lost 2 bases, V lost 6 bases, and 3 bases had no gene match. CDR3 in amino acids: CASSIAGGPYEQYF. The CDR3 bases are TGTGCCAGCAGTATAGCGGGAGGGCCCTACGAGCAGTACTTC.

The CDR3 DNA reads as TGTGCCAGCAGCCCCGGGGACAGTAATTCACCCCTCCACTTT. This codes for CASSPGDSNSPLHF. This sequence joins TRBV7-3 and TRBJ1-6; TRBD1 matches at 7 bases. The CDR3 has 14 residues. Trimming removed 5 bases from V and 6 bases from J; junction bases left unmatched: 4. CDR1 is SGHTA, CDR2 FQGTGA, per germline.

This clone appeared once. The chain is built from TRBV4-3 and TRBJ2-4; 9 bases map to TRBD2. V gave up 1 base and J gave up 0 bases; unmatched junction bases: 16. Germline CDR1 and CDR2: LGHNA and YSLEER. CDR3 length: 21 residues. The CDR3 loop is CASSQGGTAGLAGLAKNIQYF. The DNA of the CDR3 is TGCGCCAGCAGCCAAGGTGGGACAGCGGGTCTAGCGGGGCTAGCCAAAAACATTCAGTACTTC.

This clone was observed once. The gene calls are TRBV5-1 and TRBJ2-1; 12 bases line up with TRBD2. The junction had 18 bases not matched to a gene; V was cut back by 1 base and J by 4 bases. Germline loops: CDR1 SGHRS, CDR2 YFSETQ. CDR3 size: 21 residues. CDR3 sequence reads: CASSLSWGINIGTSGYNEQFF. CDR3 DNA: TGCGCCAGCAGCTTGTCGTGGGGCATAAACATCGGGACTAGCGGGTACAATGAGCAGTTCTTC.

The chain couples TRBV7-5 to TRBJ2-1; the table calls TRBD2, which could not be checked here. TRBV7-5 is deemed a pseudogene. This CDR3 spans 12 amino acids. This chain's CDR3 is CARSLTDNEQFF. The CDR3 region has the DNA TGTGCCAGAAGCTTAACTGACAATGAGCAGTTCTTC.

This chain connects TRBV9 to TRBJ2-5, with 7 positions matching TRBD2. The germline V gene has CDR1 SGDLS and CDR2 YYNGEE. Trimming took 2 bases from V and 7 from J; bases not matched to a gene: 11. The CDR3 covers 15 residues. The DNA for the CDR3 is TGTGCCAGCAGCGTCATGCGGGACTCGGGGGGGACCCAGTACTTC. Protein: CASSVMRDSGGTQYF.

This sequence joins TRBV21-1 and TRBJ2-7; the D segment call TRBD2 is taken from the table without a DNA check. TRBV21-1 is a pseudogene segment. This CDR3 has 14 residues. CDR3 residues: CASTLDPPSYEQYF. DNA of the CDR3: TGTGCCAGCACCCTAGATCCTCCTTCCTACGAGCAGTACTTC.

The J gene is TRBJ2-2, the V gene TRBV7-2; possible D gene TRBD1, 6 bases. Germline assignment: CDR1 SGHTA and CDR2 FQGNSA. The CDR3 spans 14 residues. The V gene lost 5 bases and the J gene lost 5 bases, with 12 bases spanning the gap. The CDR3 DNA is TGTGCCAGCAGCCGTGACGGACAGACCGGGGAGCTGTTTTTT. The encoded protein is CASSRDGQTGELFF.

A single count supports this clone. CDR3 loop: CARGLAEPNEQFF. The CDR3 DNA sequence: TGTGCCAGGGGACTAGCTGAACCCAATGAGCAGTTCTTC. The chain employs TRBV19 and TRBJ2-1; TRBD2 matches 9 bases. Germline trimming cut 9 bases from V and 6 bases from J; bases unmatched to any gene: 6. CDR1 is LNHDA and CDR2 is SQIVND in the germline V gene (reference sequence). CDR3 length: 13 residues.

The chain carries TRBV29-1 and TRBJ1-4; TRBD1 is a possible D gene (5 bases). The CDR3 is made up of 14 amino acids. The V end was cut by 5 bases, the J end by 7 bases, with 17 bases between. Germline V gene sequence: CDR1 SQVTM, CDR2 ANQGSEA. The CDR3 loop is CSVWTARGGEKLFF. As DNA, the CDR3 is TGCAGCGTTTGGACTGCGAGGGGTGGTGAAAAACTGTTTTTT.

V usage is TRBV10-3 and J usage is TRBJ2-2; 7 bases fit TRBD2. Trimming removed 2 bases from V and 5 bases from J; junction bases left unmatched: 5. Germline V CDR1 and CDR2: ENHRY, SYGVKD. This CDR3 spans 15 amino acids. The chain's CDR3 is CAISEPGGGTGELFF. The DNA of the CDR3 is TGTGCCATCAGTGAGCCGGGAGGTGGGACCGGGGAGCTGTTTTTT.

This clone was counted a few times. The V and J genes are TRBV18 and TRBJ2-7, with 14 bases that match TRBD2. With V trimmed by 2 bases and J by 1 base, 1 base remained unmatched. CDR1 is KGHSH and CDR2 is LQKENI in the germline V gene. This CDR3 region has 16 residues. In nucleotides, the CDR3 is TGTGCCAGCTCACCAGGGACTAGCGGGGGTTCCTACGAGCAGTACTTC. As protein: CASSPGTSGGSYEQYF.

This clone was recorded a few times. The chain uses TRBV29-1 and TRBJ2-5; D unclear. The germline V gene has CDR1 SQVTM and CDR2 ANQGSEA. V was trimmed by 4 bases and J by 1 base, leaving 7 bases between them. The CDR3 is made up of 12 amino acids. CDR3 sequence: CSVGGTQETQYF. CDR3 in DNA: TGCAGCGTTGGAGGCACCCAAGAGACCCAGTACTTC.

The CDR3 loop is CATSDRSGSSYNEQFF. The CDR3 region has the DNA TGTGCCACCAGTGACCGTAGCGGGAGCTCCTACAATGAGCAGTTCTTC. This chain connects TRBV24-1 to TRBJ2-1, with 9 bases fitting TRBD2. The germline V gene has CDR1 KGHDR and CDR2 SFDVKD. Trimming took 4 bases from V and 0 from J; bases not matched to a gene: 3. The length of the CDR3 is 16 residues.

The chain uses TRBV6-5 and TRBJ2-7; 7 bases are shared with TRBD1. Germline values: CDR1 MNHEY, CDR2 SVGAGI. Trimming at V came to 0 bases and at J to 2 bases, leaving 7 bases not matched to a gene. The CDR3 loop spans 16 amino acids. The CDR3 nucleotides are TGTGCCAGCAGTTACTCTAGGGGGCGTCGGACCTACGAGCAGTACTTC. As protein: CASSYSRGRRTYEQYF.

The genes are TRBV6-5 and TRBJ1-2; D is possibly TRBD1 (5 bases). The CDR3 is 14 amino acids. Germline lookup yields CDR1 MNHEY and CDR2 SVGAGI. Trimming shortened V by 8 bases and J by 5 bases, and 18 bases separated the two germline ends. For the CDR3, the DNA is TGTGCCAGCCAGCGGGGCTTGGGAGGGTATGGCTACACCTTC. Protein product: CASQRGLGGYGYTF.